The clone carrying this TCR beta chain was seen only a few times. As yet, its antigen is unknown. Using immunoSEQ multiplex PCR, the repertoire was profiled, and TCRdb retains in-frame clones only, with some absent. In the table there are 150,000 to 200,000 clones, 91% of which are singletons. This specimen belongs to a study of T cell responses to AZD1222 COVID-19 vaccine. Notes on the study in general: Repertoire sampling happened only post peak T cell response.

The origin of this receptor is an adult who received the AZD1222 COVID-19 vaccine. The sample consisted of peripheral blood, taken 28 days after the second AZD1222 dose.

The CDR3 DNA reads as TGCGCCAGCAGCCAAGATCTCAGGGTGGGGGGCATAGGGTGGACCCAGTACTTC. Its translation is CASSQDLRVGGIGWTQYF. This rearrangement joins TRBV4-1 to TRBJ2-5; D assignment may be TRBD1 or TRBD2 (6 bases each). Germline loops: CDR1 MGHRA, CDR2 YSYEKL. V lost 0 bases and J 7 bases, leaving 24 bases between the germline ends. This CDR3 spans 18 amino acids.